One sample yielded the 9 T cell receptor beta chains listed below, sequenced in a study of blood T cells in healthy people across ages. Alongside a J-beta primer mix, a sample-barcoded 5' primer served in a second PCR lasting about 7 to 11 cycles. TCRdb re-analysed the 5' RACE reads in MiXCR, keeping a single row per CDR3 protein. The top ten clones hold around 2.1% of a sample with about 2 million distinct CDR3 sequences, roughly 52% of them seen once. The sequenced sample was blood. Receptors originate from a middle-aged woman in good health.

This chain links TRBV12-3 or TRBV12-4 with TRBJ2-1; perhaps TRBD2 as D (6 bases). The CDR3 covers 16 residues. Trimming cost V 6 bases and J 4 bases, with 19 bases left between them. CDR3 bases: TGTGCCAGCAGCCCCGGAGGGGTCCTTACTTACAATGAGCAGTTCTTC. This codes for CASSPGGVLTYNEQFF.

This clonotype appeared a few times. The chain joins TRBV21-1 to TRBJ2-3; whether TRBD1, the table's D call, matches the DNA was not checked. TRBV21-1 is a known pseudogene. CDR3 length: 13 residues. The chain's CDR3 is CASSIHRVDTQYF. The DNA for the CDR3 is TGTGCCAGCAGCATCCACAGGGTAGATACGCAGTATTTT.

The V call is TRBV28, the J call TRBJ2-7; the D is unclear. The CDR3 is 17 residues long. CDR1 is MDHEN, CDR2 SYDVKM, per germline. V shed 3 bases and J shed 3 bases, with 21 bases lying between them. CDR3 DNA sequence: TGTGCCAGCAGTTTTTGGGATCCCAGCAGCGACGGCTACGAGCAGTACTTC. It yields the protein CASSFWDPSSDGYEQYF. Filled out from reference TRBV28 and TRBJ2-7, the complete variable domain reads DVKVTQSSRYLVKRTGEKVFLECVQDMDHENMFWYRQDPGLGLRLIYFSYDVKMKEKGDIPEGYSVSREKKERFSLILESASTNQTSMYLCASSFWDPSSDGYEQYFGPGTRLTVT.

The CDR3, as DNA: TGTGCCAGCAGCCTAAGTCCGGGACAGGGAATGTCAAATGAGCAGTTCTTC. Translated: CASSLSPGQGMSNEQFF. The genes are TRBV7-9 and TRBJ2-1, with 9 bases aligning to TRBD1. CDR1 and CDR2 from the germline V gene are SEHNR and FQNEAQ (reference sequence). The CDR3 has 17 residues. The J segment lost 7 bases and the V segment lost 5 bases, leaving 15 bases of the junction unmatched.

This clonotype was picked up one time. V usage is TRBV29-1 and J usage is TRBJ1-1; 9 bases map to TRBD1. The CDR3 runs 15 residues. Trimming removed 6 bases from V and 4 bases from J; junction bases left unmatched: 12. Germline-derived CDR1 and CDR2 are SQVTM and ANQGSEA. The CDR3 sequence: CSVERPDRGITEAFF. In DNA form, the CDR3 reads TGCAGCGTCGAAAGGCCCGACAGGGGGATCACTGAAGCTTTCTTT.

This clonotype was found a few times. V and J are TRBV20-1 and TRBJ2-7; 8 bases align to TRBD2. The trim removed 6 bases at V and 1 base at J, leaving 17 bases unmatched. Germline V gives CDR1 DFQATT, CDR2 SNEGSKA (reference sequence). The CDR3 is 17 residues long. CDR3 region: CSAPKKVGASGSYEQYF. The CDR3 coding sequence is TGCAGTGCCCCGAAGAAGGTAGGGGCTAGCGGGTCCTACGAGCAGTACTTC.

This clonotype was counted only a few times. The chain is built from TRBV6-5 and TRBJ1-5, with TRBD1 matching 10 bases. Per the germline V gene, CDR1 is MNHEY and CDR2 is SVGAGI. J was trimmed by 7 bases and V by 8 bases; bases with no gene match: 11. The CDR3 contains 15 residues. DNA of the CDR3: TGTGCCAGCTCACCGGGGACAGGGGTAAACCAGCCCCAGCATTTT. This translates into CASSPGTGVNQPQHF.

The CDR3 bases are TGCAGTACTCCCGCAGGGTTCTACGAGCAGTACTTC. The encoded protein is CSTPAGFYEQYF. The chain combines TRBV20-1 with TRBJ2-7; the D gene is possibly TRBD1 (5 bases). Germline V CDR1 and CDR2: DFQATT, SNEGSKA (reference sequence). This CDR3 is 12 amino acids long. V dropped 8 bases and J dropped 3 bases, with 14 bases sitting between them.

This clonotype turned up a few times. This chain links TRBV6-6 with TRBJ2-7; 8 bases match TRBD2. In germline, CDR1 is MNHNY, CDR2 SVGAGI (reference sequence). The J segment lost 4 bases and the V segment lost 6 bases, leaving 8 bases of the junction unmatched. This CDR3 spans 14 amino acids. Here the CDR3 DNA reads TGTGCCAGCAGAACGGGGGGGCAGGGTTACGAGCAGTACTTC. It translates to CASRTGGQGYEQYF.